This entry lists 15 T cell receptor beta chains sequenced from one sample in a study of cytomegalovirus exposure and HLA in healthy donors. Use of 60 Vbeta and 13 Jbeta primers characterized the PCR. TCRdb's table, derived via immunoSEQ multiplex PCR, lists solely in-frame clones and lacks some. The table has 150,000 to 200,000 clones, roughly 79% seen once; the top ten hold about 2.1%. Sequencing used PBMCs. These receptors originate from a woman in her thirties in good health and CMV-seropositive.

The chain couples TRBV21-1 to TRBJ2-7; the table's D call, TRBD2, was not checked against the DNA. TRBV21-1 is reported as a pseudogene. This CDR3 region has 13 residues. The CDR3 here is CASSWRARATRYF. CDR3 nucleotide sequence: TGTGCCAGCAGCTGGCGGGCACGGGCCACCCGGTACTTC.

As DNA, the CDR3 is TGCAGCGCCTTCGGGGGTCTGAACACTGAAGCTTTCTTT. The encoded protein is CSAFGGLNTEAFF. V and J are TRBV29-1 and TRBJ1-1; D might be TRBD1 (5 bases). With 7 bases removed from V and 0 bases from J, the gap between germline ends came to 12 bases. The CDR3 consists of 13 residues. CDR1 and CDR2 (germline): SQVTM, ANQGSEA. The variable domain in full, with the rest retrieved from reference TRBV29-1 and TRBJ1-1, is SAVISQKPSRDICQRGTSLTIQCQVDSQVTMMFWYRQQPGQSLTLIATANQGSEATYESGFVIDKFPISRPNLTFSTLTVSNMSPEDSSIYLCSAFGGLNTEAFFGQGTRLTVV.

This chain links TRBV28 with TRBJ2-7, with a weak D call TRBD1 (6 bases). Germline assignment: CDR1 MDHEN and CDR2 SYDVKM. There are 13 residues in the CDR3. Between the trimmed V and J ends, which lost 3 bases and 3 bases, there was a span of 9 bases. The DNA of the CDR3 is TGTGCCAGCAGTTTTACAGGGCTCTACGAGCAGTACTTC. Its translation is CASSFTGLYEQYF.

The CDR3 coding sequence is TGCGCCAGCAGCCGACGTCAACAGGGGGCAGGGGAGCAGTACTTC. Its translation is CASSRRQQGAGEQYF. This rearrangement joins TRBV5-1 to TRBJ2-7; 9 bases match TRBD1. The germline gives CDR1 SGHRS, CDR2 YFSETQ. The junction had 12 bases not matched to a gene; V was cut back by 4 bases and J by 7 bases. The CDR3 extends over 15 amino acids.

This rearrangement joins TRBV18 to TRBJ1-2, with D perhaps matching TRBD1 (5 bases). V lost 6 bases and J lost 1, with 12 bases in between. The CDR3 has 14 amino acids. CDR1 KGHSH and CDR2 LQKENI come from the germline V gene. CDR3 in amino acids: CASSPWGDNYGYTF. In DNA, the CDR3 is TGTGCCAGCTCCCCCTGGGGGGATAACTATGGCTACACCTTC.

The chain uses TRBV30 and TRBJ1-3, with D possibly matching TRBD1 (6 bases). Germline lookup yields CDR1 GTSNPN and CDR2 SVGIG (reference sequence). The CDR3 loop spans 14 amino acids. Trimming took off 5 bases at V and 5 bases at J, with 16 bases between the two ends. CDR3 DNA: TGTGCCTGGGACCGGGGGGCTGGCCGAAACACCATATATTTT. As protein: CAWDRGAGRNTIYF.

This chain connects TRBV5-4 to TRBJ2-3; D is unresolved. Between the trimmed V and J ends, which lost 2 bases and 2 bases, there was a span of 3 bases. The CDR3 length is 12 residues. The germline CDR1 and CDR2 sequences are SGHNT and YYREEE (reference sequence). DNA of the CDR3: TGTGCCAGCAGCTTTAACACAGATACGCAGTATTTT. Amino acid sequence: CASSFNTDTQYF. The full variable domain, its missing parts supplied by reference TRBV5-4 and TRBJ2-3, is ETGVTQSPTHLIKTRGQQVTLRCSSQSGHNTVSWYQQALGQGPQFIFQYYREEENGRGNFPPRFSGLQFPNYSSELNVNALELDDSALYLCASSFNTDTQYFGPGTRLTVL.

In its sample, this clone was seen a few times. The chain joins TRBV11-3 to TRBJ2-1; D is ambiguous. Germline CDR1 and CDR2: SGHNT and YENEEA. V lost 1 base to trimming and J lost 5 bases, with 6 bases between them. The CDR3 is 13 amino acids. CDR3 nucleotides: TGTGCCAGCAGCTTAGGGTCGGACAATGAGCAGTTCTTC. Its translation is CASSLGSDNEQFF.

This rearrangement joins TRBV27 to TRBJ1-5; 8 bases match TRBD1. This CDR3 region has 15 residues. After removal of 6 bases from V and 2 bases from J, the junction contained 6 bases not matched to a gene. Germline-derived CDR1 and CDR2 are MNHEY and SMNVEV (reference sequence). The CDR3 region has the DNA TGTGCCAGCAGATCCCAGACAGGGGGCAATCAGCCCCAGCATTTT. It is translated as CASRSQTGGNQPQHF.

The chain combines TRBV5-1 with TRBJ1-2; TRBD1 might be the D (5 bases). The CDR3 has 13 amino acids. Trimming took off 0 bases at V and 6 bases at J, with 9 bases between the two ends. Germline V gene sequence: CDR1 SGHRS, CDR2 YFSETQ. The CDR3 reads CASSLAGRDGYTF. CDR3 coding DNA: TGCGCCAGCAGCTTGGCAGGCAGGGATGGCTACACCTTC.

V usage is TRBV4-3 and J usage is TRBJ2-7; maybe TRBD1 (6 bases). The CDR3 is 15 amino acids. The V end was cut by 0 bases, the J end by 4 bases, with 13 bases between. Germline V gives CDR1 LGHNA, CDR2 YSLEER. The CDR3 protein is CASSQDRRGIYEQYF. In DNA form, the CDR3 reads TGCGCCAGCAGCCAAGATAGAAGGGGGATTTACGAGCAGTACTTC.

V usage is TRBV7-8 and J usage is TRBJ1-1, with 9 nucleotides matching TRBD1. J gave up 2 bases and V 5 bases, and 6 bases lay outside the gene matches. Germline CDR1 reads SGHVS; CDR2 reads FQNEAQ. The CDR3 contains 15 residues. The CDR3 region has the DNA TGTGCCAGCAGCAAGAACAGGGGGCTAAACACTGAAGCTTTCTTT. Its translation is CASSKNRGLNTEAFF. Full variable domain (rest looked up from reference TRBV7-8 and TRBJ1-1): GAGVSQSPRYKVAKRGQDVALRCDPISGHVSLFWYQQALGQGPEFLTYFQNEAQLDKSGLPSDRFFAERPEGSVSTLKIQRTQQEDSAVYLCASSKNRGLNTEAFFGQGTRLTVV.

The genes are TRBV5-1 and TRBJ2-5; unclear D gene. The DNA end lines up better with TRBJ2-7; the J call may be wrong. Germline CDR1 is SGHRS and CDR2 is YFSETQ. This CDR3 region has 16 residues. CDR3 protein: CASSFGRVVAAHEQYF. The CDR3 nucleotides read TGCGCCAGCAGCTTTGGTCGAGTGGTAGCAGCCCACGAGCAGTACTTC.

J is TRBJ2-1 and V is TRBV7-2; 12 nucleotides agree with TRBD2. The CDR3 extends over 18 amino acids. V lost 5 bases to trimming and J lost 5 bases; unmatched junction nucleotides: 13. Germline lookup yields CDR1 SGHTA and CDR2 FQGNSA. CDR3 DNA sequence: TGTGCCAGCAGCCCGCCTAGCGGGGGGGCGATACCCAACAATGAGCAGTTCTTC. It is translated as CASSPPSGGAIPNNEQFF.

The V call is TRBV28, the J call TRBJ1-1; 7 nucleotides line up with TRBD1. Germline CDR1 is MDHEN and CDR2 is SYDVKM. This CDR3 is 13 amino acids long. V lost 8 bases, J lost 7 bases, and 10 bases stayed unmatched. DNA of the CDR3: TGTGCCAGCCTACCTGGAGACAGGGATGAAGCTTTCTTT. Its protein is CASLPGDRDEAFF.